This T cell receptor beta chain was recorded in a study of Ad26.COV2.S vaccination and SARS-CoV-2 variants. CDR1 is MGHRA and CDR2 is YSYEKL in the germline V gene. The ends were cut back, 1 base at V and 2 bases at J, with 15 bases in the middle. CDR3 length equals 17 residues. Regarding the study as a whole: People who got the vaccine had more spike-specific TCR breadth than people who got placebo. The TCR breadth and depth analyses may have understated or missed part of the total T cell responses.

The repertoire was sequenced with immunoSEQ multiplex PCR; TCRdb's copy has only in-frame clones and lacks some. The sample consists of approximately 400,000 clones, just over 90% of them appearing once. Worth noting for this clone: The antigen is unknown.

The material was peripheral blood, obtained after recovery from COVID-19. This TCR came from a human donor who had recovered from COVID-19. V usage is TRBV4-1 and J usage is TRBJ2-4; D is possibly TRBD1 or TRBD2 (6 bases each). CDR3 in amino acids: CASSQGVARGPKNIQYF. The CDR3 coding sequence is TGCGCCAGCAGCCAAGGAGTCGCCCGGGGGCCCAAAAACATTCAGTACTTC.